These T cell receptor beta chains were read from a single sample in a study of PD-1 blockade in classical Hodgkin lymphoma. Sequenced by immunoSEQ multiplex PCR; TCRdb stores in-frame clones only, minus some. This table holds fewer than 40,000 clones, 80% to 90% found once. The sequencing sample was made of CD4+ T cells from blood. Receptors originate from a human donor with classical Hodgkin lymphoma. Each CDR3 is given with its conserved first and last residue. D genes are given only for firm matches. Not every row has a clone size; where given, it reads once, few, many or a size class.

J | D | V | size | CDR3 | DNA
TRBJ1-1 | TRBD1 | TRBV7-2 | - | CASSLSTGWNTEAFF | TGTGCCAGCAGCTTATCGACAGGGTGGAACACTGAAGCTTTCTTT
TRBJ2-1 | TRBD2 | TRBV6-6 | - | CASSGTNDNEQFF | TGTGCCAGCAGCGGGACTAATGACAATGAGCAGTTCTTC
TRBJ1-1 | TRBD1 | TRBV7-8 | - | CASSLEGARTEAFF | TGTGCCAGCAGCTTAGAGGGGGCGCGGACTGAAGCTTTCTTT
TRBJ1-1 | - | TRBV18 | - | CASSTDIGGLAFF | TGTGCCAGCTCGACTGATATAGGGGGGTTAGCTTTCTTT
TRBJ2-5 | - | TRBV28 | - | CASSYGNVQTQYF | TGTGCCAGCAGTTATGGCAACGTCCAGACCCAGTACTTC
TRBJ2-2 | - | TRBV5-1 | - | CASRVPGSNTGELFF | TGCGCCAGCAGGGTCCCCGGTTCGAACACCGGGGAGCTGTTTTTT
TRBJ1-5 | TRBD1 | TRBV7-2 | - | CASSADRFQPQHF | TGTGCCAGCAGCGCGGACAGGTTCCAGCCCCAGCATTTT
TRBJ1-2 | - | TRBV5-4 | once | CASSLVTGLSYGYTF | TGTGCCAGCAGCTTGGTGACGGGGCTGAGCTATGGCTACACCTTC
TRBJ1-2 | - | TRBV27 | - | CASSLTGIYGYTF | TGTGCCAGCAGTTTAACAGGGATCTATGGCTACACCTTC
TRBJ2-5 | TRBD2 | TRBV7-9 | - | CASSSGLAGIQETQYF | TGTGCCAGCAGCTCAGGACTAGCGGGGATCCAAGAGACCCAGTACTTC
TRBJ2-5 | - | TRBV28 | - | CASSSNDGTETQYF | TGTGCCAGCAGTTCAAACGATGGGACGGAGACCCAGTACTTC
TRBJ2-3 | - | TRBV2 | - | CASSMPGSRSDTQYF | TGTGCCAGCTCTATGCCCGGGAGTAGATCAGATACGCAGTATTTT
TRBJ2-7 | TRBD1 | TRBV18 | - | CASSLDRESYEQYF | TGTGCCAGCTCACTCGACAGGGAATCCTACGAGCAGTACTTC
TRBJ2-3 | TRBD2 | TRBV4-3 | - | CASSRIGTSGTDTQYF | TGCGCCAGCAGCCGCATCGGGACTAGCGGCACAGATACGCAGTATTTT
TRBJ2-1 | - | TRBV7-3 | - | CASSQASSYNEQFF | TGTGCCAGCAGCCAGGCTAGCTCCTACAATGAGCAGTTCTTC
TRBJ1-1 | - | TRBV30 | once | CAWSRAGWVNTEAFF | TGTGCCTGGAGCAGGGCGGGGTGGGTGAACACTGAAGCTTTCTTT
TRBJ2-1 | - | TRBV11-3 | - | CASSLVSGASSYNEQFF | TGTGCCAGCAGCTTAGTGTCTGGGGCGAGCTCCTACAATGAGCAGTTCTTC
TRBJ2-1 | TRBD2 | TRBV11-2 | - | CASSPSAGVEQFF | TGTGCCAGCAGCCCTAGCGCGGGGGTTGAGCAGTTCTTC
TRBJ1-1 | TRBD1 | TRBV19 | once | CASSSPPGQKLNTEAFF | TGTGCCAGTAGTTCCCCCCCGGGACAGAAATTGAACACTGAAGCTTTCTTT
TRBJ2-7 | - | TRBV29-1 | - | CSVSGPLPYEQYF | TGCAGCGTGTCGGGACCCCTACCTTACGAGCAGTACTTC
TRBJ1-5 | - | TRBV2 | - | CASRKGRDQPQHF | TGTGCCAGCAGAAAGGGGAGGGATCAGCCCCAGCATTTT
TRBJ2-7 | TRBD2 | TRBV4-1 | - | CASSQGWGLAGGEQYF | TGCGCCAGCAGCCAAGGGTGGGGACTAGCGGGAGGCGAGCAGTACTTC
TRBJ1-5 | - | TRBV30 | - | CAWSHPSRPQHF | TGTGCCTGGAGTCACCCCTCTCGGCCCCAGCATTTT
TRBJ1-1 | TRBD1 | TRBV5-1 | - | CASSPDSLSQGTEAFF | TGCGCCAGCAGCCCTGACTCGCTCTCACAGGGGACTGAAGCTTTCTTT
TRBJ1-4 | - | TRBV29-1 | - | CSVEDATNEKLFF | TGCAGCGTAGAGGACGCCACTAATGAAAAACTGTTTTTT
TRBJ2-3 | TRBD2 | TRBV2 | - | CASSEGTSGTDTQYF | TGTGCCAGCAGTGAAGGGACTAGCGGCACAGATACGCAGTATTTT
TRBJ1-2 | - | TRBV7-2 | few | CASSLSRVGGYTF | TGTGCCAGCAGCTTATCCAGGGTGGGTGGCTACACCTTC
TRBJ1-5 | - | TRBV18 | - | CASSPSGVHSNQPQHF | TGTGCCAGCTCACCATCGGGAGTACATAGCAATCAGCCCCAGCATTTT
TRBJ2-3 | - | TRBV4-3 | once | CASSQSGPPDDTQYF | TGCGCCAGCAGCCAATCGGGCCCTCCGGACGATACGCAGTATTTT
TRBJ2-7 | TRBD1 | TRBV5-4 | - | CASSLDGTGGPYEQYF | TGTGCCAGCAGCTTGGACGGGACAGGGGGTCCCTACGAGCAGTACTTC
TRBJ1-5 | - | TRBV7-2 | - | CASSSGQNYQPQHF | TGTGCCAGCAGCTCCGGACAGAATTATCAGCCCCAGCATTTT
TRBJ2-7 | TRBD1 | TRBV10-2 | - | CASSETGGSARTYEQYF | TGCGCCAGCAGTGAAACAGGGGGCTCAGCCAGAACCTACGAGCAGTACTTC
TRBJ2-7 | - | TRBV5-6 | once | CASSLLGRPYEQYF | TGTGCCAGCAGCTTACTCGGCAGGCCCTACGAGCAGTACTTC
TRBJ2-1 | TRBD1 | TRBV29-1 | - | CSVQDRENEQFF | TGCAGCGTTCAGGACAGGGAAAATGAGCAGTTCTTC
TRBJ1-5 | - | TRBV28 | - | CASSLLGQGLNQPQHF | TGTGCCAGCAGTCTCCTGGGGCAGGGGTTAAATCAGCCCCAGCATTTT
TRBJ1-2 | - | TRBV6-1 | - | CASSEGTWRGYTF | TGTGCCAGCAGTGAAGGGACATGGAGGGGCTACACCTTC
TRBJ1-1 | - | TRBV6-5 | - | CASSYPGRTNTEAFF | TGTGCCAGCAGTTACCCAGGACGTACGAACACTGAAGCTTTCTTT
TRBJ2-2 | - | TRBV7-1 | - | CASSPTGELFF | TGTGCCAGCAGCCCCACCGGGGAGCTGTTTTTT
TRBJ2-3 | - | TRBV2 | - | CASYSGHLSTDTQYF | TGTGCCAGCTACTCGGGACACCTAAGCACAGATACGCAGTATTTT
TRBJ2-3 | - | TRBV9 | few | CASSVGQLGTDTQYF | TGTGCCAGCAGCGTGGGCCAGCTTGGCACAGATACGCAGTATTTT
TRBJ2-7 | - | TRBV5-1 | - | CASSSTGPTYEQYF | TGCGCCAGCAGCTCGACGGGGCCTACCTACGAGCAGTACTTC
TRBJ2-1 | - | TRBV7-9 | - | CASSFKGRLNREEQFF | TGTGCCAGCAGCTTTAAAGGGCGGCTCAATCGAGAAGAGCAGTTCTTC